The 23 T cell receptor beta chains presented below share a single source sample, sequenced in a study of Ad26.COV2.S vaccination and SARS-CoV-2 variants. Documented treatment: 15 to 20 received Ad26.COV2.S at low or high dose, single or two shots; five or six received placebo; per-sample allocation not given. Material that was analyzed had been drawn on day 63 after the first vaccine or placebo injection. Repertoires were generated with immunoSEQ multiplex PCR, while TCRdb's copy carries only in-frame clones and drops some. The table lists about 400,000 clones, 75% to 90% of them singletons, with 1.5% to 2% in the top ten. The sample was peripheral blood, taken in a trial of Ad26.COV2.S vaccine versus placebo. Receptor source: a person between 18 and 65 years old who received the Ad26.COV2.S COVID-19 vaccine or a placebo.

V usage is TRBV18 and J usage is TRBJ1-4; D remains ambiguous. Between the trimmed V and J ends, which lost 3 bases and 4 bases, there was a span of 6 bases. The CDR3 loop spans 13 amino acids. Germline values: CDR1 KGHSH, CDR2 LQKENI. DNA of the CDR3: TGTGCCAGCTCACCCTACAATAATGAAAAACTGTTTTTT. Its translation is CASSPYNNEKLFF.

J is TRBJ1-4 and V is TRBV27, with a weak D call TRBD1 (5 bases). The V gene's germline CDR1 is MNHEY and CDR2 SMNVEV (reference sequence). Trimming cost V 5 bases and J 4 bases, with 11 bases left between them. This CDR3 is built from 14 residues. The CDR3 region has the DNA TGTGCCAGCAGTCCCCGGCAGGGTAATGAAAAACTGTTTTTT. The encoded protein is CASSPRQGNEKLFF.

The chain is built from TRBV6-6 and TRBJ2-7, with D possibly TRBD1 on 5 matching bases. This CDR3 region has 13 residues. The V and J ends lost 6 bases and 1 base respectively, with 10 bases between them. The V gene's germline CDR1 is MNHNY and CDR2 SVGAGI (reference sequence). The chain's CDR3 is CASRLQGSYEQYF. The CDR3 DNA reads as TGTGCCAGCAGGCTGCAGGGATCCTACGAGCAGTACTTC.

The chain links TRBV28 to TRBJ2-2; 9 bases are shared with TRBD2. J was trimmed by 3 bases and V by 8 bases; bases with no gene match: 10. The CDR3 has 16 residues. Germline V gene sequence: CDR1 MDHEN, CDR2 SYDVKM. This chain's CDR3 is CASLTGREGYTGELFF. The CDR3 region has the DNA TGTGCCAGCCTCACGGGGCGGGAGGGATACACCGGGGAGCTGTTTTTT. The full variable domain, its missing parts supplied by reference TRBV28 and TRBJ2-2, is DVKVTQSSRYLVKRTGEKVFLECVQDMDHENMFWYRQDPGLGLRLIYFSYDVKMKEKGDIPEGYSVSREKKERFSLILESASTNQTSMYLCASLTGREGYTGELFFGEGSRLTVL.

V is TRBV7-2 and J is TRBJ2-2; D call uncertain. The germline V gene encodes CDR1 SGHTA and CDR2 FQGNSA. The germline V and J ends were trimmed by 4 bases and 6 bases, with 9 bases remaining between them. This CDR3 is built from 13 residues. CDR3 coding DNA: TGTGCCAGCAGCTCCTATTCGGCCGGGGAGCTGTTTTTT. Translated, it gives CASSSYSAGELFF.

V usage is TRBV15 and J usage is TRBJ2-7, with 7 bases lining up with TRBD1. Germline lookup yields CDR1 LNHNV and CDR2 YYDKDF (reference sequence). V lost 0 bases and J lost 3; bases outside the gene matches: 2. The CDR3 is made up of 14 amino acids. CDR3 amino acids: CATSRDRGIYEQYF. The CDR3 bases are TGTGCCACCAGCAGAGACAGGGGGATCTACGAGCAGTACTTC.

The J gene is TRBJ2-1, the V gene TRBV6-2 or TRBV6-3; D gene unclear. This CDR3 has 12 amino acids. Trimming left V 4 bases short and J 11 bases short, with 12 bases between. The V gene's germline CDR1 is MNHEY and CDR2 SVGEGT. CDR3 nucleotide sequence: TGTGCCAGCAGTTCATCACGTAGGCAGCAGTTCTTC. Protein product: CASSSSRRQQFF.

The CDR3 bases are TGTGCCAGCAGCCAAGTGCCTCCGGGACAGGCTTCCTACGAGCAGTACTTC. Encoded protein: CASSQVPPGQASYEQYF. The rearrangement links TRBV3-1 (or the pseudogene TRBV3-2) to TRBJ2-7; TRBD1 aligns across 8 bases. CDR3 length equals 17 residues. V shed 1 base and J 1 base; nucleotides not matched to a gene: 9. Germline lookup yields CDR1 LGHDT and CDR2 YNNKEL (reference sequence).

This chain connects TRBV15 to TRBJ2-1; 9 bases line up with TRBD1. The CDR3 contains 16 residues. Trimming at V came to 3 bases and at J to 7 bases, leaving 10 bases not matched to a gene. From germline, CDR1 is LNHNV and CDR2 YYDKDF (reference sequence). The CDR3 spells CATSSAPGQGGNEQFF. The CDR3 DNA follows: TGTGCCACCAGCAGTGCCCCGGGACAGGGAGGGAATGAGCAGTTCTTC.

V and J are TRBV11-2 and TRBJ1-4; 8 bases line up with TRBD1. Germline V gives CDR1 SGHAT, CDR2 FQNNGV. V trimming: 5 bases; J trimming: 6 bases; junction bases outside the gene matches: 5. The CDR3 runs 14 residues. The CDR3 sequence: CASSGRGLYEKLFF. DNA for the CDR3: TGTGCCAGCAGCGGCAGGGGGCTCTATGAAAAACTGTTTTTT.

This clone came up once. The rearrangement joins TRBV9 to TRBJ2-7; D possibly corresponds to TRBD1 (6 bases). Germline CDR1 is SGDLS and CDR2 is YYNGEE. This CDR3 region has 14 residues. The V end was cut by 0 bases, the J end by 3 bases, with 10 bases between. The CDR3 sequence: CASSVGGQYYEQYF. As DNA, the CDR3 is TGTGCCAGCAGCGTAGGCGGACAGTACTACGAGCAGTACTTC.

V and J are TRBV28 and TRBJ1-2; TRBD1 matches 10 bases. The CDR3 length is 14 residues. V was pared by 1 base and J by 7 bases, with 3 bases of the junction left unmatched. Germline lookup yields CDR1 MDHEN and CDR2 SYDVKM. The CDR3 spells CASSLSRTGGGYTF. CDR3 coding DNA: TGTGCCAGCAGTTTATCGAGGACAGGGGGTGGCTACACCTTC.

The chain couples TRBV6-2 or TRBV6-3 to TRBJ2-7; no reliable D call. Per germline, CDR1 MNHEY and CDR2 SVGEGT. Trimming removed 4 bases from V and 2 bases from J, with 21 bases in between. The CDR3 extends over 17 amino acids. DNA of the CDR3: TGTGCCAGCAGTTCCCCGGCGGCCTCACAGCGCCCCTACGAGCAGTACTTC. This gives the protein CASSSPAASQRPYEQYF.

The genes are TRBV3-1 (or the pseudogene TRBV3-2) and TRBJ1-5; D may be TRBD1 (6 bases). Germline-derived CDR1 and CDR2 are LGHDT and YNNKEL (reference sequence). This CDR3 is 14 amino acids long. The V end lost 4 bases, the J end lost 4 bases, and 11 bases lay between the germline ends. CDR3: CASSRDRTNQPQHF. CDR3 DNA sequence: TGTGCCAGCAGCCGTGACAGGACTAATCAGCCCCAGCATTTT.

CDR3 nucleotides: TGTGCCAGCAGACCCCCCGGGACAGGGGATACGCAGTATTTT. Its translation is CASRPPGTGDTQYF. The chain employs TRBV6-5 and TRBJ2-3; TRBD1 aligns across 9 bases. The V segment lost 6 bases and the J segment 6 bases; nucleotides outside the gene matches: 7. This CDR3 spans 14 amino acids. Germline values: CDR1 MNHEY, CDR2 SVGAGI.

This chain links TRBV28 with TRBJ1-5; unclear D gene. V lost 7 bases and J lost 3, with 13 bases in between. CDR3 length: 14 amino acids. The germline CDR1 and CDR2 sequences are MDHEN and SYDVKM. As DNA, the CDR3 is TGTGCCAGCACCACCCCGGCCACCAATCAGCCCCAGCATTTT. Amino acid sequence: CASTTPATNQPQHF.

This clone was seen a single time. The V call is TRBV6-2 or TRBV6-3, the J call TRBJ2-2, with 10 bases aligning to TRBD2. Germline V lookup: CDR1 MNHEY, CDR2 SVGEGT. The J segment lost 6 bases and the V segment lost 4 bases, leaving 2 bases of the junction unmatched. The CDR3 is 14 residues long. CDR3 DNA sequence: TGTGCCAGCAGTTGGCTAGCGGGAGCCGGGGAGCTGTTTTTT. It encodes CASSWLAGAGELFF.

The chain carries TRBV9 and TRBJ2-7, with 7 bases fitting TRBD2. The V gene end was trimmed by 4 bases and the J gene end by 1 base; junction bases not matched to a gene: 11. Germline CDR1 reads SGDLS; CDR2 reads YYNGEE. The CDR3 length is 16 residues. The CDR3 DNA reads TGTGCCAGCAGCTCCAGGGCCGCGGGAGTGTCCTACGAGCAGTACTTC. Encoded protein: CASSSRAAGVSYEQYF.

The gene calls are TRBV10-3 and TRBJ2-2, with TRBD2 identical over 7 bases. The junction had 10 bases not matched to a gene; V was cut back by 8 bases and J by 1 base. CDR3 length equals 16 residues. Germline values: CDR1 ENHRY, CDR2 SYGVKD. The CDR3 bases are TGTGCCATCCATGATATAGGCGGGAGGAACACCGGGGAGCTGTTTTTT. Translation: CAIHDIGGRNTGELFF.

The gene calls are TRBV20-1 and TRBJ1-4, with a possible D match to TRBD1 (6 bases). V lost 3 bases and J 1 base, leaving 9 bases between the germline ends. Germline V gene lookup returns CDR1 DFQATT and CDR2 SNEGSKA (reference sequence). This CDR3 has 14 amino acids. The DNA of the CDR3 is TGCAGTGCTAGTGCGACAGGAACTAATGAAAAACTGTTTTTT. Its translation is CSASATGTNEKLFF.

This clone showed up just once. The chain recombines TRBV7-9 with TRBJ1-3; 7 nucleotides align to TRBD1. The CDR3 contains 14 residues. Germline loops: CDR1 SEHNR, CDR2 FQNEAQ (reference sequence). Trimming at V came to 6 bases and at J to 6 bases, leaving 8 bases not matched to a gene. The CDR3 loop reads CASSFTGAANTIYF. The CDR3 nucleotides read TGTGCCAGCAGTTTCACAGGGGCCGCAAACACCATATATTTT.

This chain uses TRBV28 with TRBJ2-7, with 8 bases lining up with TRBD2. This CDR3 contains 17 residues. CDR1 and CDR2 (germline): MDHEN, SYDVKM. V lost 5 bases and J lost 3; bases outside the gene matches: 15. The CDR3 nucleotides read TGTGCCAGCAGTGGGACTAGAAATTCGCAGCGGGTCTACGAGCAGTACTTC. Translating gives CASSGTRNSQRVYEQYF.

CDR3 amino acids: CASSTGNTGELFF. The CDR3 nucleotides are TGCGCCAGCAGCACGGGGAACACCGGGGAGCTGTTTTTT. This chain connects TRBV5-1 to TRBJ2-2; no clear D gene. CDR1 and CDR2 (germline): SGHRS, YFSETQ. The V end lost 4 bases, the J end lost 1 base, and 5 bases lay between the germline ends. This CDR3 region has 13 residues.